This entry lists 28 T cell receptor beta chains sequenced from one sample in a study of human T cells and chemical hapten exposure. Each CDR3 protein is one row after TCRdb ran MiXCR on the RACE reads. The sample yields a few hundred thousand distinct CDR3 sequences, nearly 6.5% seen once. The time point is: patch test 2, 6 weeks after DPC sensitization. Treatment specified: therapeutic diphenylcyclopropenone sensitization with weekly scalp DPC. The specimen was whole blood, collected in connection with sensitization to the hapten diphenylcyclopropenone (DPC). These receptor sequences come from a young woman with alopecia areata. Some clones in this sample may be carry-over from other donors' samples.

This clonotype was observed a few times. The V and J genes are TRBV5-1 and TRBJ2-7; D unclear. The V and J ends lost 4 bases and 3 bases respectively, with 17 bases between them. The CDR3 contains 15 residues. Germline V gene lookup returns CDR1 SGHRS and CDR2 YFSETQ. The DNA for the CDR3 is TGCGCCAGCAGCCCCCCCTCGAGAGGAATCTACGAGCAGTACTTC. This translates into CASSPPSRGIYEQYF.

This clonotype showed up many times. V usage is TRBV4-3 and J usage is TRBJ1-5; TRBD1 matches 8 bases. Germline CDR1 reads LGHNA; CDR2 reads YSLEER. The CDR3 spans 15 residues. J lost 4 bases, V lost 4 bases, and 6 bases had no gene match. The DNA of the CDR3 is TGCGCCAGCAGCCCCTCAGGGGGCGGGAATCAGCCCCAGCATTTT. This sequence encodes CASSPSGGGNQPQHF.

This clonotype has more than one count but fewer than ten. J is TRBJ1-4 and V is TRBV2; 7 nucleotides match TRBD1. Germline CDR1 SNHLY, CDR2 FYNNEI. This CDR3 is built from 16 residues. J lost 7 bases, V lost 8 bases, and 16 bases had no gene match. CDR3 protein: CASGVNRQGLTEKLFF. The DNA for the CDR3 is TGTGCCAGCGGCGTTAATAGACAGGGACTTACTGAAAAACTGTTTTTT.

This clonotype came up many times. This sequence joins TRBV13 and TRBJ1-1; D is undetermined. Trimming shortened V by 4 bases and J by 0 bases, and 9 bases separated the two germline ends. The germline V gene encodes CDR1 PRHDT and CDR2 FYEKMQ (reference sequence). This CDR3 has 14 amino acids. This CDR3 is CASSSRTVNTEAFF. The DNA for the CDR3 is TGTGCCAGCAGCTCCAGGACGGTGAACACTGAAGCTTTCTTT.

The chain carries TRBV5-1 and TRBJ2-1, with 7 bases lining up with TRBD1. Germline V gene lookup returns CDR1 SGHRS and CDR2 YFSETQ. There are 14 residues in the CDR3. With 2 bases clipped from V and 6 bases from J, the junction kept 5 bases outside the gene matches. The CDR3 coding sequence is TGCGCCAGCAGCTTCGGGACAGCCTCCAATGAGCAGTTCTTC. This gives the protein CASSFGTASNEQFF.

This clonotype was counted only a few times. V is TRBV4-1 and J is TRBJ1-6; 8 bases align to TRBD1. The CDR3 extends over 18 amino acids. The germline gives CDR1 MGHRA, CDR2 YSYEKL. V lost 0 bases, J lost 1 base, and 5 bases stayed unmatched. CDR3 DNA sequence: TGCGCCAGCAGCCAAGAAGGGCAGGGGGCATCCTATAATTCACCCCTCCACTTT. Translating gives CASSQEGQGASYNSPLHF.

The sample holds many counts of this clonotype. The rearrangement links TRBV5-1 to TRBJ1-6; 7 nucleotides match TRBD1. CDR1 and CDR2 (germline): SGHRS, YFSETQ. The CDR3 spans 14 residues. V shed 0 bases, J shed 9 bases, and the junction held 3 bases outside the gene matches. The CDR3: CASSLEGGISPLHF. The CDR3 bases are TGCGCCAGCAGCTTGGAAGGGGGCATTTCACCCCTCCACTTT.

In its sample, this clonotype was seen a few times. The chain links TRBV4-3 to TRBJ1-5; 7 nucleotides match TRBD1. The length of the CDR3 is 15 residues. Per germline, CDR1 LGHNA and CDR2 YSLEER. V dropped 3 bases and J dropped 7; count of bases not matched to a gene: 9. The CDR3 DNA is TGCGCCAGCAGCCAGGATGACAGGGATCGCCAGCCCCAGCATTTT. This gives the protein CASSQDDRDRQPQHF.

This chain joins TRBV5-1 and TRBJ1-1; D gene unclear. V was shortened by 0 bases and J by 4 bases, with 10 bases between the two germline ends. CDR1 is SGHRS, CDR2 YFSETQ, per germline. This CDR3 comprises 14 residues. The CDR3 reads CASSLDQDSTEAFF. CDR3 nucleotides: TGCGCCAGCAGCTTGGACCAGGATAGCACTGAAGCTTTCTTT.

The gene calls are TRBV18 and TRBJ2-3; either TRBD1 or TRBD2 may fit D (5 bases each). CDR1 KGHSH and CDR2 LQKENI come from the germline V gene. The CDR3 loop spans 14 amino acids. V gave up 6 bases and J gave up 4 bases, with 14 bases separating them. The CDR3 protein is CASSPGRGADTQYF. CDR3 bases: TGTGCCAGCTCTCCGGGACGCGGCGCAGATACGCAGTATTTT.

There are many counts of this clonotype. The chain employs TRBV20-1 and TRBJ1-1; D possibly corresponds to TRBD1 (5 bases). Germline assignment: CDR1 DFQATT and CDR2 SNEGSKA (reference sequence). The CDR3 loop spans 14 amino acids. V lost 5 bases, J lost 6 bases, and 19 bases lay in between. CDR3 residues: CSARGQGLLAEAFF. CDR3 nucleotides: TGCAGTGCTCGAGGCCAGGGTTTGTTGGCTGAAGCTTTCTTT.

This clonotype was seen more than once but under ten times. The chain employs TRBV3-1 and TRBJ1-6; D gene ambiguous. Germline V gene lookup returns CDR1 LGHDT and CDR2 YNNKEL (reference sequence). The CDR3 runs 14 residues. The ends were cut back, 0 bases at V and 4 bases at J, with 4 bases in the middle. CDR3 amino acids: CASSQEIYNSPLHF. The CDR3, as DNA: TGTGCCAGCAGCCAAGAGATATATAATTCACCCCTCCACTTT.

This clonotype was recorded at least ten times. The chain has TRBV5-6 and TRBJ2-1, with a possible D match to TRBD2 (6 bases). The CDR3 extends over 14 amino acids. The V end lost 4 bases, the J end lost 2 bases, and 10 bases lay between the germline ends. Per the germline V gene, CDR1 is SGHDT and CDR2 is YYEEEE. The CDR3 sequence is CASSPRLAYNEQFF. The CDR3 DNA sequence: TGTGCCAGCAGCCCCCGACTAGCCTACAATGAGCAGTTCTTC.

This clonotype occurred many times. V is TRBV6-1 and J is TRBJ1-1; 7 bases line up with TRBD1. CDR3 length: 13 residues. The ends lost 8 bases at V and 4 bases at J; junction bases unmatched: 7. The V gene's germline CDR1 is MNHNS and CDR2 SASEGT. The CDR3 DNA reads TGTGCCAGCCTCTACAGGGGCCCCACTGAAGCTTTCTTT. Translation gives CASLYRGPTEAFF.

This clonotype occurred a few times. The rearrangement links TRBV2 to TRBJ1-2; 9 nucleotides agree with TRBD1. Germline CDR1 is SNHLY and CDR2 is FYNNEI. Trimming removed 11 bases from V and 7 bases from J; junction bases left unmatched: 8. This CDR3 is 12 amino acids long. The CDR3 DNA follows: TGTGCCTGGGGACAGGGTACGGGTGGCTACACCTTC. Translated, it gives CAWGQGTGGYTF.

As for this clonotype: The DNA is left out, because the CDR3 cannot be placed on it with certainty; the CDR3 is given as TCRdb lists it. The genes are TRBV6-1 and TRBJ2-5; TRBD1 reflects the table's D call only, with no check against the DNA. 14 amino acids form the CDR3, both terminal residues included. In germline, CDR1 is MNHNS, CDR2 SASEGT. The CDR3: CASILVQGSETQYF.

The J gene is TRBJ1-2, the V gene TRBV20-1; D not resolved. The CDR3 has 11 amino acids. V was pared by 5 bases and J by 1 base, with 5 bases between. CDR1 and CDR2 from the germline V gene are DFQATT and SNEGSKA (reference sequence). CDR3 loop: CSAQFNYGYTF. The CDR3 DNA sequence: TGCAGTGCTCAATTTAACTATGGCTACACCTTC.

This clonotype appeared a few times. The chain is built from TRBV11-2 and TRBJ2-3; no clear D gene. Per the germline V gene, CDR1 is SGHAT and CDR2 is FQNNGV. Trimming took off 4 bases at V and 6 bases at J, with 11 bases between the two ends. The CDR3 has 13 residues. The DNA of the CDR3 is TGTGCCAGCAGCTCTTCTCCTCGGGATACGCAGTATTTT. Its translation: CASSSSPRDTQYF.

This clonotype was found a few times. The chain has TRBV14 and TRBJ2-3; D may match TRBD1 or TRBD2 (6 bases each). The CDR3 consists of 18 residues. V was cut by 4 bases and J by 4 bases, with 24 bases left in between. Germline assignment: CDR1 SGHDN and CDR2 FVKESK. The CDR3 is CASSPRRGQSSGADTQYF. CDR3 nucleotides: TGTGCCAGCAGCCCCCGTCGGGGGCAAAGTTCCGGCGCAGATACGCAGTATTTT.

The rearrangement links TRBV7-2 to TRBJ2-5; D possibly uses TRBD1 or TRBD2 (6 bases each). Trimming shortened V by 0 bases and J by 4 bases, and 9 bases separated the two germline ends. The CDR3 loop spans 14 amino acids. Germline V CDR1 and CDR2: SGHTA, FQGNSA. The DNA of the CDR3 is TGTGCCAGCAGCTTAGCGCCGGGGGCAGAGACCCAGTACTTC. Translation: CASSLAPGAETQYF.

This clonotype has a count of ten or more. The chain combines TRBV4-3 with TRBJ2-7; no reliable D call. Germline V CDR1 and CDR2: LGHNA, YSLEER. V gave up 4 bases and J gave up 1 base, with 14 bases separating them. The CDR3 contains 15 residues. CDR3 nucleotide sequence: TGCGCCAGCAGCCTTCAACTGTTAGAGTCCTACGAGCAGTACTTC. It specifies CASSLQLLESYEQYF.

At least ten counts were recorded for this clonotype. The genes are TRBV6-6 and TRBJ1-4; D not certain. Looked up from germline, CDR1 is MNHNY and CDR2 is SVGAGI (reference sequence). The CDR3 consists of 12 residues. The germline V and J ends were trimmed by 4 bases and 4 bases, with 4 bases remaining between them. The chain's CDR3 is CASSFLNEKLFF. For the CDR3, the DNA is TGTGCCAGCAGTTTCCTTAATGAAAAACTGTTTTTT.

The chain joins TRBV6-6 to TRBJ1-6; tentatively, D is TRBD1 (5 bases). This CDR3 comprises 12 residues. CDR1 MNHNY and CDR2 SVGAGI come from the germline V gene (reference sequence). Trimming removed 7 bases at V and 10 bases at J, with 11 bases between. In DNA form, the CDR3 reads TGTGCCAGCACCTGGGGGAGATCACCCCTCCACTTT. Translated, it gives CASTWGRSPLHF.

The chain employs TRBV29-1 and TRBJ1-2, with 8 bases that match TRBD1. The V segment lost 2 bases and the J segment 7 bases; nucleotides outside the gene matches: 6. CDR1 and CDR2 (germline): SQVTM, ANQGSEA. The CDR3 length is 13 residues. The CDR3 loop is CSVETRTGLGYTF. Here the CDR3 DNA reads TGCAGCGTTGAAACAAGGACAGGGCTTGGCTACACCTTC.

This clonotype was detected ten times or more. V usage is TRBV6-5 and J usage is TRBJ1-6, with unresolved D. Germline V gene sequence: CDR1 MNHEY, CDR2 SVGAGI. Trimming cost V 0 bases and J 8 bases, with 11 bases left between them. The CDR3 extends over 15 amino acids. The CDR3 DNA reads TGTGCCAGCAGTTACTCTCGCGATATCGATTCACCCCTCCACTTT. Its translation is CASSYSRDIDSPLHF.

This clonotype rates as medium-sized. The chain joins TRBV12-3 or TRBV12-4 to TRBJ1-3; D uncertain. Trimming stripped 2 bases from V and 3 bases from J, with 11 bases between. The CDR3 length is 15 residues. CDR3 sequence reads: CASSLRVESGNTIYF. The CDR3 region has the DNA TGTGCCAGCAGTTTAAGGGTAGAGAGTGGAAACACCATATATTTT.

DNA for the CDR3: TGTGCCAGCAGTGAGTCAAGCGGGGGGGCCTTAGATACGCAGTATTTT. Residues: CASSESSGGALDTQYF. The V call is TRBV6-4, the J call TRBJ2-3; TRBD2 aligns across 10 bases. V shed 3 bases, J shed 5 bases, and the junction held 8 bases outside the gene matches. CDR1 and CDR2 from the germline V gene are MRHNA and SNTAGT. This CDR3 comprises 16 residues.

The CDR3 protein is CATSSGGGRGIGTDTQYF. CDR3 in DNA: TGTGCCACCAGCAGTGGTGGGGGACGGGGAATAGGCACAGATACGCAGTATTTT. The rearrangement joins TRBV15 to TRBJ2-3; TRBD1 or TRBD2 may be the D gene (5 bases each). V lost 3 bases, J lost 1 base, and 20 bases lay in between. This CDR3 contains 18 residues. Germline values: CDR1 LNHNV, CDR2 YYDKDF (reference sequence).